Presented here are 18 T cell receptor beta chains from one specimen sequenced in a study of T cells in Graves' hyperthyroidism and ophthalmopathy. Amplification yielded TCR beta CDR3 regions, with RNA transcripts as the source. Primed by the HTBI set, a first-round RT-PCR was run on the TCR CDR3. TCRdb passed the multiplex PCR reads through MiXCR, listing each CDR3 protein once. The table records 650,000 to 850,000 distinct CDR3 sequences, around 20% of them present only once. Sequenced sample: blood. The origin of the receptors is a woman aged 50 to 65 with Graves' hyperthyroidism that later progressed to Graves' ophthalmopathy.

The sample holds many counts of this clonotype. The rearrangement joins TRBV20-1 to TRBJ2-5; 8 bases map to TRBD1. Per the germline V gene, CDR1 is DFQATT and CDR2 is SNEGSKA (reference sequence). CDR3 length equals 15 residues. J lost 5 bases, V lost 5 bases, and 13 bases had no gene match. The CDR3 spells CSAPSRGQGRETQYF. CDR3 coding DNA: TGCAGTGCTCCCTCCCGAGGACAGGGTCGCGAGACCCAGTACTTC.

This clonotype was counted many times. The chain couples TRBV3-1 to TRBJ1-2; 8 positions agree with TRBD1. The CDR3 has 16 residues. V was clipped by 2 bases and J by 8 bases; unmatched bases: 13. CDR1 is LGHDT, CDR2 YNNKEL, per germline (reference sequence). As DNA, the CDR3 is TGTGCCAGCAGCCAAACCACGACAGGGGCCGCAGGGGGCTACACCTTC. This encodes CASSQTTTGAAGGYTF.

This clonotype was observed at least ten times. The V and J genes are TRBV30 and TRBJ1-2, with a weak D call TRBD1 (6 bases). In germline, CDR1 is GTSNPN, CDR2 SVGIG (reference sequence). The ends were cut back, 0 bases at V and 4 bases at J, with 12 bases in the middle. The CDR3 runs 14 residues. The CDR3 bases are TGTGCCTGGAGTGTTACCAGGGGCGGCTATGGCTACACCTTC. Translating it yields CAWSVTRGGYGYTF.

This clonotype was picked up many times. This chain uses TRBV3-1 with TRBJ2-5; D is possibly TRBD2 (5 bases). CDR1 and CDR2 (germline): LGHDT, YNNKEL (reference sequence). CDR3 length: 19 residues. V was shortened by 3 bases and J by 2 bases, with 25 bases between the two germline ends. As DNA, the CDR3 is TGTGCCAGCAGCCACCTCTGGGTAAAACAGTTCCGGAGGCAAGAGACCCAGTACTTC. Its protein is CASSHLWVKQFRRQETQYF.

This clonotype was counted only a few times. The rearrangement joins TRBV15 to TRBJ2-1, with D perhaps being TRBD1 or TRBD2 (5 bases each). Trimming pared 5 bases from V and 0 bases from J, leaving 20 bases between. Germline V CDR1 and CDR2: LNHNV, YYDKDF (reference sequence). This CDR3 contains 18 residues. CDR3 in amino acids: CATSGDLEDLSSYNEQFF. CDR3 sequence (DNA): TGTGCCACCAGCGGGGACCTGGAGGACCTAAGCTCCTACAATGAGCAGTTCTTC.

In DNA form, the CDR3 reads TGTGCCAGCAGCTTGGTGGTTAAGAGCTCTGGAAACACCATATATTTT. It translates to CASSLVVKSSGNTIYF. V usage is TRBV5-5 and J usage is TRBJ1-3; D is uncertain. Germline-derived CDR1 and CDR2 are SGHKS and YYEKEE (reference sequence). This CDR3 comprises 16 residues. Trimming cost V 0 bases and J 0 bases, with 10 bases left between them.

This clonotype was detected only a few times. The chain couples TRBV3-1 to TRBJ1-3; D unclear. This CDR3 comprises 13 residues. CDR1 and CDR2 from the germline V gene are LGHDT and YNNKEL (reference sequence). The V gene lost 6 bases and the J gene lost 4 bases, with 10 bases spanning the gap. CDR3 sequence reads: CASSQWSGNTIYF. The CDR3, as DNA: TGTGCCAGCAGTCAGTGGTCAGGAAACACCATATATTTT.

This clonotype was seen more than once but under ten times. For the CDR3, the DNA is TGCAGCGTGAGGGCCGGGACTCGCTACACCGGGGAGCTGTTTTTT. It specifies CSVRAGTRYTGELFF. This chain links TRBV29-1 with TRBJ2-2; D might be TRBD2 (6 bases). V shed 6 bases and J shed 3 bases, with 17 bases lying between them. The CDR3 is 15 residues long. Germline loops: CDR1 SQVTM, CDR2 ANQGSEA.

The sample holds a few counts of this clonotype. V is TRBV6-2 or TRBV6-3 and J is TRBJ2-1; the match to TRBD1 covers 8 bases. V trimming: 6 bases; J trimming: 6 bases; junction bases outside the gene matches: 10. Germline V gives CDR1 MNHEY, CDR2 SVGEGT. This CDR3 comprises 15 residues. In DNA, the CDR3 is TGTGCCAGCAGCTACGGACAGGGTATGGGCAATGAGCAGTTCTTC. Residues: CASSYGQGMGNEQFF.

The V call is TRBV12-3 or TRBV12-4, the J call TRBJ1-2; 8 nucleotides agree with TRBD1. CDR3 length: 14 amino acids. Trimming cost V 6 bases and J 4 bases; bases outside gene matches: 7. The chain's CDR3 is CASSSGQARYGYTF. The CDR3, as DNA: TGTGCCAGCAGCTCGGGACAGGCCCGCTATGGCTACACCTTC.

This clonotype was counted a few times. V usage is TRBV7-8 and J usage is TRBJ1-2, with D perhaps matching TRBD1 (5 bases). V was shortened by 5 bases and J by 8 bases, with 15 bases between the two germline ends. Germline V gives CDR1 SGHVS, CDR2 FQNEAQ. CDR3 size: 13 residues. This CDR3 is CASSPWGVGGYTF. The DNA for the CDR3 is TGTGCCAGCAGCCCCTGGGGGGTGGGAGGCTACACCTTC.

In DNA form, the CDR3 reads TGTGCCAGCCGCCAGGGTCAGGGGCCGAATCAGCCCCAGCATTTT. Amino acids: CASRQGQGPNQPQHF. The chain couples TRBV19 to TRBJ1-5; perhaps TRBD1 as D (6 bases). The CDR3 sequence is 15 residues long. Trimming left V 9 bases short and J 4 bases short, with 19 bases between. The germline V gene encodes CDR1 LNHDA and CDR2 SQIVND (reference sequence).

This clonotype was seen ten or more times. The chain is built from TRBV7-9 and TRBJ1-2; unclear D gene. Germline V gene sequence: CDR1 SEHNR, CDR2 FQNEAQ (reference sequence). This CDR3 spans 13 amino acids. V lost 5 bases, J lost 3 bases, and 10 bases lay in between. The CDR3: CASSRTGYYGYTF. Here the CDR3 DNA reads TGTGCCAGCAGCAGGACCGGGTACTATGGCTACACCTTC.

This clonotype showed up many times. This sequence joins TRBV6-1 and TRBJ2-1; unclear D gene. V was cut by 6 bases and J by 0 bases, with 15 bases left in between. CDR1 is MNHNS and CDR2 is SASEGT in the germline V gene. The CDR3 contains 16 residues. CDR3 in amino acids: CASRSGQVPSYNEQFF. DNA for the CDR3: TGTGCCAGCAGATCTGGCCAGGTCCCCTCCTACAATGAGCAGTTCTTC.

In this sample, this clonotype turned up a few times. This chain joins TRBV29-1 and TRBJ1-1; D uncertain. Trimming pared 7 bases from V and 8 bases from J, leaving 11 bases between. The CDR3 runs to 10 residues. CDR1 SQVTM and CDR2 ANQGSEA come from the germline V gene. The CDR3 here is CSGNLGEAFF. CDR3 in DNA: TGCAGCGGTAACCTTGGAGAAGCTTTCTTT.

This clonotype appeared a few times. This rearrangement joins TRBV2 to TRBJ1-5; the D gene is possibly TRBD1 (5 bases). V was clipped by 4 bases and J by 0 bases, with 16 bases between them. The length of the CDR3 is 17 residues. Per germline, CDR1 SNHLY and CDR2 FYNNEI. The CDR3, as DNA: TGTGCCAGCAGTGCGGGCAGGGTCGGGTATAGCAATCAGCCCCAGCATTTT. Amino acids: CASSAGRVGYSNQPQHF. Drawing the rest from reference TRBV2 and TRBJ1-5, the complete variable domain is EPEVTQTPSHQVTQMGQEVILRCVPISNHLYFYWYRQILGQKVEFLVSFYNNEISEKSEIFDDQFSVERPDGSNFTLKIRSTKLEDSAMYFCASSAGRVGYSNQPQHFGDGTRLSIL.

This clonotype was recorded a few times. The chain uses TRBV7-6 and TRBJ2-1; no reliable D call. Germline assignment: CDR1 SGHVS and CDR2 FNYEAQ. This CDR3 is 16 amino acids long. V lost 0 bases to trimming and J lost 1 base, with 10 bases between them. CDR3: CASSLALWRSYNEQFF. The DNA of the CDR3 is TGTGCCAGCAGCTTAGCGCTTTGGCGATCCTACAATGAGCAGTTCTTC.

This clonotype has just a few counts. V gene TRBV7-2 combines with J gene TRBJ2-2, with 11 bases identical to TRBD2. Germline V CDR1 and CDR2: SGHTA, FQGNSA. The CDR3 extends over 16 amino acids. Germline trimming cut 1 base from V and 4 bases from J; bases unmatched to any gene: 2. The CDR3 DNA reads TGTGCCAGCAGCTTAGTAGCGGGGGGGCGCACCGGGGAGCTGTTTTTT. It specifies CASSLVAGGRTGELFF.